This T cell receptor (beta chain) stems from a study of T-cell memory formation after mild COVID-19. This clonotype came up a few times. No antigen is known for it. Via MiXCR, TCRdb re-called the 5' RACE reads, giving one row per CDR3 protein. The data show about 180,000 distinct CDR3 sequences, around 16% seen once. Study results and caveats: Contracting clones from day 15 to 85 showed balanced CD4/CD8; later expanders favored CD4+. Contracting clones localized mainly to CM and EM when CD4+ and mainly to EMRA when CD8+. Researchers found some responding clones in pre-infection memory, a sign that cross-reactive memory joined.

This CDR3 has 17 amino acids. With 7 bases clipped from V and 0 bases from J, the junction kept 7 bases outside the gene matches. This receptor was taken from an adult woman who had mild COVID-19 (a few samples of this study predate the infection). Cell type and time point are not known. The chain recombines TRBV12-3 or TRBV12-4 with TRBJ2-2; 11 positions agree with TRBD2. Material for sequencing was PBMCs or a T cell subset sorted from them (not recorded which). This CDR3 is CASTAGTSGSNTGELFF. Written as DNA, the CDR3 is TGTGCCAGCACAGCCGGGACTAGCGGTTCGAACACCGGGGAGCTGTTTTTT.